This TCR beta chain was identified during a study of T cells after posttransplantation cyclophosphamide. In its sample, this clone was seen many times. As yet, its antigen is unknown. The method was immunoSEQ multiplex PCR; TCRdb's version includes in-frame clones alone and lacks a portion of them. The sample contains roughly 40,000 clones, none of them singletons. There are 17 residues in the CDR3. The V end lost 5 bases, the J end lost 2 bases, and 16 bases lay between the germline ends. Germline loops: CDR1 MDHEN, CDR2 SYDVKM. Findings and limits, study-wide: Later post-transplant blood repertoires were often dominated by donor CD8+ memory clones.

The source is a woman aged 50 to 60 in good health and a related stem cell transplant donor. The chain carries TRBV28 and TRBJ1-6; D is possibly TRBD1 (6 bases). Sequencing was carried out using PBMCs. CDR3 region: CASSVPGHPAYNSPLHF. CDR3 nucleotide sequence: TGTGCCAGCAGTGTCCCGGGACACCCGGCCTATAATTCACCCCTCCACTTT.